The source of this T cell receptor beta chain is a study of spatial heterogeneity in lung cancer. Noted time point: sample taken at primary tumor resection. The donor group consisted of approximately 77 patients who had untreated, early-stage non-small cell lung cancer. Germline-derived CDR1 and CDR2 are MGHDK and SYGVNS. V was pared by 4 bases and J by 4 bases, with 4 bases of the junction left unmatched. CDR3 length: 14 amino acids. This clonotype was recorded many times. A unique molecular identifier was attached to every TCR cDNA molecule. A single record per CDR3 protein comes from TCRdb applying MiXCR to the 5' RACE reads. The sample consists of fewer than 25,000 distinct CDR3 sequences, about 3.5% of them appearing once.

This TCR was sampled from a female donor with early-stage non-small cell lung cancer. The source was PBMCs, collected at surgery. V usage is TRBV25-1 and J usage is TRBJ2-5; 9 bases are a match to TRBD1. CDR3 amino acids: CASSGQGVGETQYF. The DNA for the CDR3 is TGTGCCAGCAGTGGACAGGGGGTTGGAGAGACCCAGTACTTC.